These 30 T cell receptor beta chains share one sample of origin, sequenced in a study of vaccination and CD4 T cells after COVID-19. No antigens are known for them. Cultured CD4+ T-cell DNA underwent Oncomine TCR Beta short-read sequencing. TCRdb redid the calling of the PCR reads with MiXCR, one entry per CDR3 protein. The sample yields roughly 15,000 distinct CDR3 sequences, more than 45% seen once. Time point denoted: late sampling 161 to 241 days after vaccination in a few convalescent patients. The treatment is: roughly nine-day PBMC culture with coronavirus spike peptide pools or control peptides (ViraFEST assay). The sample in question was CD4+ T cells from blood, cultured in vitro, obtained about 7 months after SARS-CoV-2 vaccination. Receptors were obtained from a human donor who had recovered from COVID-19.

V and J are TRBV5-4 and TRBJ2-7; 7 bases map to TRBD1. This CDR3 spans 15 amino acids. Trimming took 3 bases from V and 0 from J; bases not matched to a gene: 6. Germline values: CDR1 SGHNT, CDR2 YYREEE (reference sequence). The CDR3 is CASSWPGQSSYEQYF. CDR3 nucleotide sequence: TGTGCCAGCAGCTGGCCGGGACAGAGCTCCTACGAGCAGTACTTC. Together with reference TRBV5-4 and TRBJ2-7, the CDR3 gives the full variable domain: ETGVTQSPTHLIKTRGQQVTLRCSSQSGHNTVSWYQQALGQGPQFIFQYYREEENGRGNFPPRFSGLQFPNYSSELNVNALELDDSALYLCASSWPGQSSYEQYFGPGTRLTVT.

The CDR3: CASSLRGTGTGDNEQFF. The CDR3, as DNA: TGTGCCAGCAGCTTACGGGGTACCGGGACAGGGGATAATGAGCAGTTCTTC. This sequence joins TRBV7-6 and TRBJ2-1, with 10 bases lining up with TRBD1. CDR1 SGHVS and CDR2 FNYEAQ come from the germline V gene. The J segment lost 7 bases and the V segment lost 2 bases, leaving 11 bases of the junction unmatched. There are 17 residues in the CDR3.

The chain employs TRBV28 and TRBJ2-7; D remains unclear. This CDR3 has 14 amino acids. V gave up 3 bases and J gave up 2 bases, with 11 bases separating them. Germline CDR1 reads MDHEN; CDR2 reads SYDVKM. The CDR3 sequence is CASSFPQPPYEQYF. The CDR3 DNA reads as TGTGCCAGCAGTTTTCCACAGCCCCCCTACGAGCAGTACTTC.

J is TRBJ2-7 and V is TRBV11-2, with D possibly TRBD1 on 6 matching bases. V was pared by 5 bases and J by 3 bases, with 17 bases between. Germline V lookup: CDR1 SGHAT, CDR2 FQNNGV. The CDR3 is made up of 15 amino acids. CDR3 amino acids: CASSPPPQGYYEQYF. CDR3 nucleotides: TGTGCCAGCAGCCCCCCGCCACAGGGTTACTACGAGCAGTACTTC.

This clonotype was seen a few times. V usage is TRBV28 and J usage is TRBJ1-2; no firm D call. The CDR3 runs 12 residues. Deletions cut 2 bases from V and 8 bases from J, with 9 bases between. Germline values: CDR1 MDHEN, CDR2 SYDVKM. The DNA of the CDR3 is TGTGCCAGCAGTTTAGACGAGAGAGGCTACACCTTC. The encoded protein is CASSLDERGYTF.

This chain joins TRBV19 and TRBJ2-7; 8 nucleotides agree with TRBD1. Germline values: CDR1 LNHDA, CDR2 SQIVND (reference sequence). The CDR3 has 15 residues. The ends lost 7 bases at V and 4 bases at J; junction bases unmatched: 12. CDR3 DNA sequence: TGTGCCAGTAAAGCCGTGGGACAGGCTGGGTACGAGCAGTACTTC. This codes for CASKAVGQAGYEQYF. Full variable domain (missing parts from reference TRBV19 and TRBJ2-7): DGGITQSPKYLFRKEGQNVTLSCEQNLNHDAMYWYRQDPGQGLRLIYYSQIVNDFQKGDIAEGYSVSREKKESFPLTVTSAQKNPTAFYLCASKAVGQAGYEQYFGPGTRLTVT.

This clonotype was detected a few times. The rearrangement links TRBV24-1 to TRBJ2-1, with 9 positions matching TRBD2. The length of the CDR3 is 14 residues. V gave up 8 bases and J gave up 7 bases; unmatched junction bases: 8. The V gene's germline CDR1 is KGHDR and CDR2 SFDVKD. The CDR3 bases are TGTGCCACCATAGCGGGAGACGGGACTAATGAGCAGTTCTTC. This codes for CATIAGDGTNEQFF.

This sequence joins TRBV12-3 or TRBV12-4 and TRBJ1-5; D unresolved. V lost 3 bases and J lost 7, with 10 bases in between. The CDR3 contains 13 residues. CDR3 sequence (DNA): TGTGCCAGCAGTTTCGAGGGCGGGCAGCCCCAGCATTTT. It is translated as CASSFEGGQPQHF.

The CDR3 DNA follows: TGCAGTGTGTTATCAGGGAACACCGGGGAGCTGTTTTTT. This sequence encodes CSVLSGNTGELFF. This chain connects TRBV20-1 to TRBJ2-2; no clear D. CDR1 is DFQATT, CDR2 SNEGSKA, per germline (reference sequence). The CDR3 has 13 residues. Between the trimmed V and J ends, which lost 7 bases and 1 base, there was a span of 10 bases.

On this clonotype: At one boundary the junction diverges from the germline segment, which might be a read error. This rearrangement joins TRBV7-6 to TRBJ2-1; 11 bases align to TRBD2. The length of the CDR3 is 15 residues. Germline V lookup: CDR1 SGHVS, CDR2 FNYEAQ. CDR3 sequence reads: CASSSGLAAYNEQFF. The CDR3 DNA follows: TGTGCTAGCAGCTCGGGACTAGCGGCATACAATGAGCAGTTCTTC.

This chain joins TRBV5-5 and TRBJ2-5, with a tentative D call TRBD2 (6 bases). This CDR3 spans 14 amino acids. The germline CDR1 and CDR2 sequences are SGHKS and YYEKEE (reference sequence). V gave up 5 bases and J gave up 5 bases, with 16 bases separating them. CDR3 in DNA: TGTGCCAGCAGTCAAGCTCGGACTACCGAGACCCAGTACTTC. This codes for CASSQARTTETQYF.

The gene calls are TRBV2 and TRBJ1-1; D might be TRBD1 (5 bases). CDR3 size: 12 residues. Germline V lookup: CDR1 SNHLY, CDR2 FYNNEI. With 2 bases removed from V and 11 bases from J, the gap between germline ends came to 12 bases. CDR3 nucleotide sequence: TGTGCCAGCAGTGAATCCGGGGCGAGGGCTTTCTTT. Amino acid sequence: CASSESGARAFF.

The chain combines TRBV7-2 with TRBJ2-1; D unclear. This CDR3 has 12 amino acids. CDR1 SGHTA and CDR2 FQGNSA come from the germline V gene. Deletions cut 3 bases from V and 5 bases from J, with 5 bases between. This chain's CDR3 is CASSFGDNEQFF. CDR3 nucleotides: TGTGCCAGCAGCTTCGGTGACAATGAGCAGTTCTTC.

The chain combines TRBV7-3 with TRBJ2-5, with D hard to call. Trimming left V 4 bases short and J 5 bases short, with 11 bases between. The germline gives CDR1 SGHTA, CDR2 FQGTGA. This CDR3 has 13 amino acids. The CDR3 here is CASSSTPGETQYF. Written as DNA, the CDR3 is TGTGCCAGCAGCTCCACCCCCGGGGAGACCCAGTACTTC.

This clonotype was seen a few times. The chain recombines TRBV6-4 with TRBJ2-7; D might be TRBD1 or TRBD2, each matching 5 bases. The V end lost 0 bases, the J end lost 6 bases, and 9 bases lay between the germline ends. The germline CDR1 and CDR2 sequences are MRHNA and SNTAGT. The CDR3 has 13 amino acids. CDR3 sequence: CASSDSGRPEQYF. In nucleotides, the CDR3 is TGTGCCAGCAGTGACTCGGGACGACCCGAGCAGTACTTC.

This clonotype is deemed medium-sized. The CDR3 here is CSARRQGGSYGYTF. The CDR3 DNA reads as TGCAGTGCTCGACGACAGGGAGGCAGCTATGGCTACACCTTC. The rearrangement uses TRBV20-1 and TRBJ1-2, with 7 bases matching TRBD1. The ends lost 5 bases at V and 4 bases at J; junction bases unmatched: 10. Per germline, CDR1 DFQATT and CDR2 SNEGSKA (reference sequence). This CDR3 comprises 14 residues.

The chain recombines TRBV6-1 with TRBJ1-2; 8 bases map to TRBD1. With 6 bases clipped from V and 4 bases from J, the junction kept 10 bases outside the gene matches. The germline gives CDR1 MNHNS, CDR2 SASEGT. The CDR3 length is 15 residues. DNA of the CDR3: TGTGCCAGCAGCGCCGGGACAGGAGATTTCTATGGCTACACCTTC. It specifies CASSAGTGDFYGYTF.

The V gene is TRBV6-1, the J gene TRBJ2-6, with D perhaps TRBD1 (6 bases). CDR3 length equals 16 residues. Germline-derived CDR1 and CDR2 are MNHNS and SASEGT. V lost 5 bases to trimming and J lost 3 bases, with 14 bases between them. This chain's CDR3 is CASSPFTGYGANVLTF. The CDR3 DNA reads as TGTGCCAGCAGTCCATTTACAGGGTATGGGGCCAACGTCCTGACTTTC.

The CDR3 protein is CSASGPPRQQTQYF. CDR3 DNA: TGCAGTGCTAGCGGACCCCCGAGGCAACAGACCCAGTACTTC. The gene calls are TRBV20-1 and TRBJ2-5; D is uncertain. CDR1 and CDR2 (germline): DFQATT, SNEGSKA (reference sequence). The CDR3 length is 14 residues. Trimming cost V 3 bases and J 6 bases, with 17 bases left between them.

The rearrangement joins TRBV19 to TRBJ1-1, with D possibly TRBD1 on 6 matching bases. There are 14 residues in the CDR3. V lost 3 bases and J lost 3, with 11 bases in between. Germline CDR1 reads LNHDA; CDR2 reads SQIVND (reference sequence). The DNA for the CDR3 is TGTGCCAGTAGTATCTTGCACAGGGACACTGAAGCTTTCTTT. Protein: CASSILHRDTEAFF. The variable domain in full, completed from reference TRBV19 and TRBJ1-1, reads DGGITQSPKYLFRKEGQNVTLSCEQNLNHDAMYWYRQDPGQGLRLIYYSQIVNDFQKGDIAEGYSVSREKKESFPLTVTSAQKNPTAFYLCASSILHRDTEAFFGQGTRLTVV.

This clonotype came up a few times. The chain couples TRBV20-1 to TRBJ1-6; the match to TRBD1 covers 7 bases. The germline CDR1 and CDR2 sequences are DFQATT and SNEGSKA (reference sequence). V was pared by 6 bases and J by 7 bases, with 12 bases of the junction left unmatched. This CDR3 has 15 amino acids. In nucleotides, the CDR3 is TGCAGTGCCCAGTCGAACAGGGGAGGGAATTCACCCCTCCACTTT. It yields the protein CSAQSNRGGNSPLHF.

This clonotype has only a few counts. This chain connects TRBV24-1 to TRBJ2-3; D gene ambiguous. Germline V lookup: CDR1 KGHDR, CDR2 SFDVKD. The CDR3 extends over 13 amino acids. V was shortened by 5 bases and J by 1 base, with 6 bases between the two germline ends. CDR3 region: CATSGLGTDTQYF. As DNA, the CDR3 is TGTGCCACCAGTGGTCTGGGCACAGATACGCAGTATTTT.

This clonotype was observed a few times. The chain carries TRBV19 and TRBJ2-7; 8 positions agree with TRBD1. V trimming: 4 bases; J trimming: 6 bases; junction bases outside the gene matches: 5. CDR1 and CDR2 from the germline V gene are LNHDA and SQIVND (reference sequence). The CDR3 consists of 13 residues. Written as DNA, the CDR3 is TGTGCCAGTAGTACACAGGGGGGTGGCGAGCAGTACTTC. It is translated as CASSTQGGGEQYF. The full variable domain, rest sourced from reference TRBV19 and TRBJ2-7, is DGGITQSPKYLFRKEGQNVTLSCEQNLNHDAMYWYRQDPGQGLRLIYYSQIVNDFQKGDIAEGYSVSREKKESFPLTVTSAQKNPTAFYLCASSTQGGGEQYFGPGTRLTVT.

The chain joins TRBV20-1 to TRBJ2-1; 11 bases are shared with TRBD2. CDR3 length: 15 amino acids. Per germline, CDR1 DFQATT and CDR2 SNEGSKA (reference sequence). V trimming: 3 bases; J trimming: 4 bases; junction bases outside the gene matches: 5. In DNA form, the CDR3 reads TGCAGTGCTAGTTCGTGGACTAGCGGGTACAATGAGCAGTTCTTC. Protein: CSASSWTSGYNEQFF.

The chain has TRBV10-3 and TRBJ1-3, with D perhaps TRBD1 (5 bases). The CDR3 consists of 13 residues. The V and J ends lost 6 bases and 0 bases respectively, with 6 bases between them. Germline V gives CDR1 ENHRY, CDR2 SYGVKD. CDR3 in DNA: TGTGCCATCAGAGACAGCTCTGGAAACACCATATATTTT. It encodes CAIRDSSGNTIYF.

This chain uses TRBV6-1 with TRBJ2-3; 8 bases are a match to TRBD2. Germline V gene lookup returns CDR1 MNHNS and CDR2 SASEGT. J was trimmed by 0 bases and V by 5 bases; bases with no gene match: 1. The CDR3 extends over 14 amino acids. As DNA, the CDR3 is TGTGCCAGCAGTCGGGGGGGGAGCACAGATACGCAGTATTTT. Translated, it gives CASSRGGSTDTQYF.

This clonotype was observed a handful of times. The chain recombines TRBV24-1 with TRBJ2-5; 9 nucleotides align to TRBD2. This CDR3 has 16 amino acids. CDR1 is KGHDR, CDR2 SFDVKD, per germline. Trimming removed 3 bases from V and 4 bases from J; junction bases left unmatched: 8. CDR3 protein: CATSDPLAGEIETQYF. The CDR3 region has the DNA TGTGCCACCAGTGATCCGTTAGCGGGAGAGATAGAGACCCAGTACTTC.

The CDR3 DNA sequence: TGTGCCAGCAGTTACGGGACTAGCGGGAGGGCCGTCCAAGAGACCCAGTACTTC. It specifies CASSYGTSGRAVQETQYF. The V gene is TRBV6-5, the J gene TRBJ2-5, with 16 bases lining up with TRBD2. Germline assignment: CDR1 MNHEY and CDR2 SVGAGI. This CDR3 region has 18 residues. Germline trimming cut 2 bases from V and 1 base from J; bases unmatched to any gene: 4.

Only a few counts were recorded for this clonotype. V gene TRBV20-1 combines with J gene TRBJ1-1, with a possible D match to TRBD1 (5 bases). The CDR3 covers 15 residues. V was shortened by 6 bases and J by 6 bases, with 23 bases between the two germline ends. From germline, CDR1 is DFQATT and CDR2 SNEGSKA (reference sequence). CDR3 in amino acids: CSATGGARIGSEAFF. The CDR3 nucleotides are TGCAGTGCAACCGGTGGGGCTCGGATCGGGTCTGAAGCTTTCTTT.

This clonotype was found a few times. J is TRBJ2-5 and V is TRBV20-1, with a tentative D call TRBD2 (6 bases). The V gene's germline CDR1 is DFQATT and CDR2 SNEGSKA (reference sequence). The germline V and J ends were trimmed by 6 bases and 0 bases, with 8 bases remaining between them. This CDR3 has 12 amino acids. The CDR3 reads CSARDHQETQYF. The CDR3 DNA sequence: TGCAGTGCGCGGGACCACCAAGAGACCCAGTACTTC.